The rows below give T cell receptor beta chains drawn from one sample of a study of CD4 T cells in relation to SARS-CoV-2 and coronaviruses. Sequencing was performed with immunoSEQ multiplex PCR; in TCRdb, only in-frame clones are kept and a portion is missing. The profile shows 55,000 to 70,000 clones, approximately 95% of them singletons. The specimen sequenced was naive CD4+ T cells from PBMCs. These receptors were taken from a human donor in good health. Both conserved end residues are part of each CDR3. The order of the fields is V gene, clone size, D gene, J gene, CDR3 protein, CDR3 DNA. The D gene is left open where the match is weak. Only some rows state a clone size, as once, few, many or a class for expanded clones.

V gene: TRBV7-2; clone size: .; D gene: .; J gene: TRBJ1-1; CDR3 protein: CASSLLSGTEAFF; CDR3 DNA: TGTGCCAGCAGCTTATTATCGGGAACTGAAGCTTTCTTT
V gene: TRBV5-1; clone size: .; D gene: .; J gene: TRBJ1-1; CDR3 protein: CASLPQGPRSNTEAFF; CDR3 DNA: TGCGCCAGTCTACCCCAGGGACCGAGATCGAACACTGAAGCTTTCTTT
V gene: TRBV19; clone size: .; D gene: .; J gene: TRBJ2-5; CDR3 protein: CASSRDFQETQYF; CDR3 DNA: TGTGCCAGTAGTAGGGACTTCCAAGAGACCCAGTACTTC
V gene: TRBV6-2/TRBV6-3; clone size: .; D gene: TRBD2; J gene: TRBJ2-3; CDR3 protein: CASSPGLAGVDTQYF; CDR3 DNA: TGTGCCAGCAGTCCGGGACTAGCGGGGGTAGATACGCAGTATTTT
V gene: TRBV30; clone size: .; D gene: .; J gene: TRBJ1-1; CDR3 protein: CAWNLGGETEAFF; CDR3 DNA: TGTGCCTGGAATCTCGGGGGAGAGACTGAAGCTTTCTTT
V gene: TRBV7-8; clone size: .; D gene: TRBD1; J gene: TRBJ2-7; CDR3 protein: CASSTSGTVTYEQYF; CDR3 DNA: TGTGCCAGCAGCACTTCCGGGACAGTGACCTACGAGCAGTACTTC
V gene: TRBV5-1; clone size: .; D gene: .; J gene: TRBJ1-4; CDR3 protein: CASSLGQLTGEKLFF; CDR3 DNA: TGCGCCAGCAGCTTGGGACAGCTCACGGGTGAAAAACTGTTTTTT
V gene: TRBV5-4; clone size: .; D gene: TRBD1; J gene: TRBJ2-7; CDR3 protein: CASSLGQGAGGYEQYF; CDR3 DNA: TGTGCCAGCAGCTTGGGACAGGGGGCCGGGGGCTACGAGCAGTACTTC
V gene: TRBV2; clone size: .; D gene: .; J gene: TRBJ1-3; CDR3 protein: CASSNGGSGNTIYF; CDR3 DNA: TGTGCCAGCAGTAACGGTGGGTCTGGAAACACCATATATTTT
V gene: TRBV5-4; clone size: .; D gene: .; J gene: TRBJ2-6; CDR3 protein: CASSLAGTSGANVLTF; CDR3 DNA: TGTGCCAGCAGCTTGGCGGGAACCTCTGGGGCCAACGTCCTGACTTTC
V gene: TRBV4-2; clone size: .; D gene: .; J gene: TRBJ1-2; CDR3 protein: CASSQDPTGFVGYTF; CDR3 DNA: TGTGCCAGCAGCCAAGACCCGACAGGTTTTGTGGGCTACACCTTC
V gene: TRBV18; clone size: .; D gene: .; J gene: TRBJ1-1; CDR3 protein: CASSPILDRHTEAFF; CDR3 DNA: TGTGCCAGCTCACCCATCTTAGACAGACACACTGAAGCTTTCTTT
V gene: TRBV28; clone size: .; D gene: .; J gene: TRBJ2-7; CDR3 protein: CASSRDGPYEQYF; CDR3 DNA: TGTGCCAGCAGCCGGGACGGTCCCTACGAGCAGTACTTC
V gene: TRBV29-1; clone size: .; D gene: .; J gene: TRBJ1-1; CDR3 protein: CSVDREINTEAFF; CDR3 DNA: TGCAGCGTTGATCGGGAGATCAACACTGAAGCTTTCTTT
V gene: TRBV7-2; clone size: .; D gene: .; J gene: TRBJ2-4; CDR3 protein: CASRRTVGVQYF; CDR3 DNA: TGTGCCAGCCGTCGGACAGTTGGAGTTCAGTACTTC
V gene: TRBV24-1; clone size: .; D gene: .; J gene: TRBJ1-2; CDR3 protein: CATSDSLGGYTF; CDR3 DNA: TGTGCCACCAGTGACTCACTTGGGGGCTACACCTTC
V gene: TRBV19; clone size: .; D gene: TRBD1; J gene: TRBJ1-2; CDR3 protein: CASVEDRPGVRFAYTF; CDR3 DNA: TGTGCCAGCGTTGAGGACAGGCCTGGTGTGCGGTTTGCCTACACCTTC
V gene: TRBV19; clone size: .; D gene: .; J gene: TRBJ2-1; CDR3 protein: CASSNVGQSNEQFF; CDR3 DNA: TGTGCCAGTAGTAACGTCGGGCAGAGCAATGAGCAGTTCTTC
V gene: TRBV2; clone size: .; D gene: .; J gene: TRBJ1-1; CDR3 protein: CASSDQGTYEAFF; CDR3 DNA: TGTGCCAGCAGTGATCAGGGGACATATGAAGCTTTCTTT
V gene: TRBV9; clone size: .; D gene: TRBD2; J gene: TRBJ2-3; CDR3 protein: CASSPGGTSGGTDTQYF; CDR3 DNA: TGTGCCAGCAGCCCAGGGGGGACTAGCGGGGGAACAGATACGCAGTATTTT
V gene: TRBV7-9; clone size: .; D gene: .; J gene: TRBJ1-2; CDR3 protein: CASSPQVNYGYTF; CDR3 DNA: TGTGCCAGCAGCCCTCAGGTTAACTATGGCTACACCTTC
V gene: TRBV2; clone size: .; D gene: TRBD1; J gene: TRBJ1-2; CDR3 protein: CASDGTDDGYTF; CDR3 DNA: TGTGCCAGCGACGGGACAGACGATGGCTACACCTTC
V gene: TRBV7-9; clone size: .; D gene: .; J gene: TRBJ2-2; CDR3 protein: CASSLMRGQAGELFF; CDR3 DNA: TGTGCCAGCAGCTTAATGAGGGGTCAGGCCGGGGAGCTGTTTTTT
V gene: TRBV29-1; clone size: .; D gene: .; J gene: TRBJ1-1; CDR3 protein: CSVYPGGWDTEAFF; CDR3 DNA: TGCAGCGTTTATCCGGGGGGGTGGGACACTGAAGCTTTCTTT
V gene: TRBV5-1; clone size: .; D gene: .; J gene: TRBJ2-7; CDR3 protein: CASSLALRTGRGEQYF; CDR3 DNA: TGCGCCAGCAGCTTGGCCCTACGGACAGGGAGGGGCGAGCAGTACTTC
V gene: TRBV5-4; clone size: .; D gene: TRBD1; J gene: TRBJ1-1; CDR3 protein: CASSWTGGNTEAFF; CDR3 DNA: TGTGCCAGCAGCTGGACAGGGGGGAACACTGAAGCTTTCTTT
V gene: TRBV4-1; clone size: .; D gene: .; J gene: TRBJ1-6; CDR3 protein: CASSQWAGTVNNSPLHF; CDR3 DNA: TGCGCCAGCAGCCAATGGGCCGGGACGGTTAATAATTCACCCCTCCACTTT
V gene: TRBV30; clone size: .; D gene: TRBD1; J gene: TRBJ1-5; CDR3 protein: CAWSGGQGGGGPQHF; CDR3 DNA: TGTGCCTGGAGTGGAGGACAGGGCGGGGGAGGGCCCCAGCATTTT
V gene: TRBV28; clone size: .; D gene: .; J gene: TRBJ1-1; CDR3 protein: CASRQTGAEAFF; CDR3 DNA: TGTGCCAGCAGACAAACAGGAGCTGAAGCTTTCTTT
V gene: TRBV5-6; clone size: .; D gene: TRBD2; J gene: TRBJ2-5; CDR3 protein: CASSLSGTSLRIGETQYF; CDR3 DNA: TGTGCCAGCAGCTTGTCAGGGACTAGTCTTAGGATAGGGGAGACCCAGTACTTC
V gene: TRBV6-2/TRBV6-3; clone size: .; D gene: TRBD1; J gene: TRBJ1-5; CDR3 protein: CASSPIYSGTGPPIGSNQPQHF; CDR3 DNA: TGTGCCAGCAGCCCGATTTACTCCGGGACAGGCCCCCCCATTGGAAGCAATCAGCCCCAGCATTTT
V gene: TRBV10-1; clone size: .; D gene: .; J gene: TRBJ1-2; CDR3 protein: CASMANGGSCYTF; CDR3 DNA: TGCGCCAGCATGGCCAATGGGGGGTCTTGCTACACCTTC
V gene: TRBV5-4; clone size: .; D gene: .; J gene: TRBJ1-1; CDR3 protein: CASSLDFGNTEAFF; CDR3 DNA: TGTGCCAGCAGCTTGGATTTTGGGAACACTGAAGCTTTCTTT
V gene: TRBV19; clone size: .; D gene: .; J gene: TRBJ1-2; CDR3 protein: CASSRRSYGYTF; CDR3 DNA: TGTGCCAGTAGCCGACGGAGCTATGGCTACACCTTC
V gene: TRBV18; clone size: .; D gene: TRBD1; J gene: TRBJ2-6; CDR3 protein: CASSPGTGSSGANVLTF; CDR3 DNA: TGTGCCAGCTCACCAGGGACAGGGTCGTCTGGGGCCAACGTCCTGACTTTC
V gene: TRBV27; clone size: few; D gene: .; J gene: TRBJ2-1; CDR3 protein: CASSPGRGLYNEQFF; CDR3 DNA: TGTGCCAGCAGTCCCGGGCGCGGATTGTACAATGAGCAGTTCTTC
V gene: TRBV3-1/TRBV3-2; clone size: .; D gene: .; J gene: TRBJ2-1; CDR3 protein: CASSQSGLSEQFF; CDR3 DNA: TGTGCCAGCAGCCAATCGGGGCTCAGTGAGCAGTTCTTC
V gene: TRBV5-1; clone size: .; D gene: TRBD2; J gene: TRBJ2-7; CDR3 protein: CASSELLAGYEQYF; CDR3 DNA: TGCGCCAGCAGCGAATTACTAGCGGGCTACGAGCAGTACTTC
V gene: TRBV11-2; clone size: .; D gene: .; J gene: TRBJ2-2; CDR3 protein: CASSLVWGIFTGELFF; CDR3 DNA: TGTGCCAGCAGCTTAGTCTGGGGGATCTTCACCGGGGAGCTGTTTTTT
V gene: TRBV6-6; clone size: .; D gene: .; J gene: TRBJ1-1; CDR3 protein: CASMATLEAFF; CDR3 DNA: TGTGCCAGTATGGCCACCCTGGAAGCTTTCTTT
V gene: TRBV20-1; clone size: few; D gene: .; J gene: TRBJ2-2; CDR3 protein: CSASYRGIGTGELFF; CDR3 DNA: TGCAGTGCTAGTTACCGGGGTATCGGCACCGGGGAGCTGTTTTTT
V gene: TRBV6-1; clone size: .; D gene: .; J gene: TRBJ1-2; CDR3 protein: CASSEAGGLGYGYTF; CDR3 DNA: TGTGCCAGCAGTGAAGCCGGGGGTCTTGGCTATGGCTACACCTTC
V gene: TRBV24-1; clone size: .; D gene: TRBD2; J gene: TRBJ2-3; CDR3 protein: CATSDSGLADTQYF; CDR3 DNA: TGTGCCACCAGTGACTCGGGACTAGCGGATACGCAGTATTTT